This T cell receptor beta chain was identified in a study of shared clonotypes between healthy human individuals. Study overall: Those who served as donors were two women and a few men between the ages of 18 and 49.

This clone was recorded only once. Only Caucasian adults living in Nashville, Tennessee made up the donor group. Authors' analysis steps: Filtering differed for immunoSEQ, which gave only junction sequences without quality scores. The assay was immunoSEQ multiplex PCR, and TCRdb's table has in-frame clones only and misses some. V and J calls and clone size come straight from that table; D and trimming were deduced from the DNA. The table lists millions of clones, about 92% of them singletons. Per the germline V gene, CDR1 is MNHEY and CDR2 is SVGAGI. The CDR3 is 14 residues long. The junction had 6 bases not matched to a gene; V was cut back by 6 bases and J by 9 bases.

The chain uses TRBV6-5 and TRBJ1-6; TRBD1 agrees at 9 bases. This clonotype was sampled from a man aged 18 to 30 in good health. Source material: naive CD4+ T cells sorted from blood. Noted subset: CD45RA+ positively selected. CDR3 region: CASRGDRVVSPLHF. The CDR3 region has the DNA TGTGCCAGCAGGGGGGACAGGGTGGTTTCACCCCTCCACTTT.